The entry below describes one TCR beta chain. Germline loops: CDR1 LNHDA, CDR2 SQIVND (reference sequence). CDR3 length: 12 residues. The V and J ends lost 10 bases and 1 base, in that order; junction bases with no gene match: 1. These data come from a study of blood T cell repertoires in COVID-19. Study in general: Italy, Spain and the United States were the sources of the convalescent and acute COVID-19 samples.

The protocol was immunoSEQ multiplex PCR, while the TCRdb copy is restricted to in-frame clones and leaves out a portion. The repertoire consists of some 70,000 clones, with roughly 85% occurring once and the leading ten covering 43%. The receptor's source is a woman aged 55-69 years with COVID-19, enrolled during active disease. Input material: peripheral blood. The chain uses TRBV19 and TRBJ1-3; 7 positions agree with TRBD1. This CDR3 reads CATQGSGNTIYF. CDR3 nucleotide sequence: TGTGCCACACAGGGGTCTGGAAACACCATATATTTT.